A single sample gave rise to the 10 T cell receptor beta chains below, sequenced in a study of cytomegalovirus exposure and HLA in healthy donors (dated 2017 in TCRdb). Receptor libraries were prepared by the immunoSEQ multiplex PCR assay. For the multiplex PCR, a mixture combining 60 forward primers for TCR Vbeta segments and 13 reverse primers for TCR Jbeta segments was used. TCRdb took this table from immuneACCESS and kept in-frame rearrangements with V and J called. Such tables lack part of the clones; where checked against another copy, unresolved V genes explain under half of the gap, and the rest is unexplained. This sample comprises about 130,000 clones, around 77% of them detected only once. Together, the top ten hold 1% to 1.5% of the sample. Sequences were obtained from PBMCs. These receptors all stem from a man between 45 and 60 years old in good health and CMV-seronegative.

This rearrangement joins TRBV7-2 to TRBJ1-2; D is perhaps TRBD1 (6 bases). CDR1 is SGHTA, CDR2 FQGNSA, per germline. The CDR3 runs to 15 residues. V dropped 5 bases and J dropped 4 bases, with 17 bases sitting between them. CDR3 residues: CASSPTTGFGYGYTF. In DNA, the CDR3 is TGTGCCAGCAGCCCTACAACAGGGTTTGGCTATGGCTACACCTTC. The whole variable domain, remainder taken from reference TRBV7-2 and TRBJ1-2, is GAGVSQSPSNKVTEKGKDVELRCDPISGHTALYWYRQSLGQGLEFLIYFQGNSAPDKSGLPSDRFSAERTGGSVSTLTIQRTQQEDSAVYLCASSPTTGFGYGYTFGSGTRLTVV.

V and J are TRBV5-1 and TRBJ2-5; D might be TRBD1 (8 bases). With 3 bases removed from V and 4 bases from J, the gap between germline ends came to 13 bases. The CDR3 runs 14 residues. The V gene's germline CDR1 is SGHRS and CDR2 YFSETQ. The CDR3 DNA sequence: TGCGCCAGCAGCTCAACAGGGGGGGGAGAGACCCAGTACTTC. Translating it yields CASSSTGGGETQYF.

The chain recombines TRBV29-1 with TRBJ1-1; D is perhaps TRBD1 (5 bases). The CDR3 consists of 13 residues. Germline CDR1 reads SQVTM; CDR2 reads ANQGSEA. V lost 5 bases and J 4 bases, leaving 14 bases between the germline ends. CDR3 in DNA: TGCAGCGTTTGGGTGGGGGGTGGCACTGAAGCTTTCTTT. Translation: CSVWVGGGTEAFF. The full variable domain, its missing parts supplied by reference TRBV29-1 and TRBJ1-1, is SAVISQKPSRDICQRGTSLTIQCQVDSQVTMMFWYRQQPGQSLTLIATANQGSEATYESGFVIDKFPISRPNLTFSTLTVSNMSPEDSSIYLCSVWVGGGTEAFFGQGTRLTVV.

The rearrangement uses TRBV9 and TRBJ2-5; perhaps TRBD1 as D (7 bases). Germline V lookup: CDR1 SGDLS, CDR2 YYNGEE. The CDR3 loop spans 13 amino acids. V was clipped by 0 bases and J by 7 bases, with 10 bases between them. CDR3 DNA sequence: TGTGCCAGCAGCGTAGGGCAGGGGGGGACCCAGTACTTC. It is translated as CASSVGQGGTQYF.

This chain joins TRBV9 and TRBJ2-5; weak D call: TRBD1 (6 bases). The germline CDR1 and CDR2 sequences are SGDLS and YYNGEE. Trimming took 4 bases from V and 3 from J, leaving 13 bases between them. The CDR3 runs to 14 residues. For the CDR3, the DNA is TGTGCCAGCAGCCCTCAGGACAGAAAAGAGACCCAGTACTTC. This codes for CASSPQDRKETQYF.

The CDR3 region has the DNA TGTGCCAGTAGTATACTAGGAAAAGAGACCCAGTACTTC. Protein: CASSILGKETQYF. The chain combines TRBV19 with TRBJ2-5; D remains unclear. The CDR3 runs to 13 residues. CDR1 and CDR2 (germline): LNHDA, SQIVND (reference sequence). Trimming stripped 2 bases from V and 3 bases from J, with 7 bases between.

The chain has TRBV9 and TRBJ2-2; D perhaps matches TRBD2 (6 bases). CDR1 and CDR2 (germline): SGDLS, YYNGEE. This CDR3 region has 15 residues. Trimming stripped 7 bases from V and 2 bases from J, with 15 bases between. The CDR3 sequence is CASSAGTHNTGELFF. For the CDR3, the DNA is TGTGCCAGCTCCGCCGGGACTCATAACACCGGGGAGCTGTTTTTT. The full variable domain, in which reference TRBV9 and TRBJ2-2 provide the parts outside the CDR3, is DSGVTQTPKHLITATGQRVTLRCSPRSGDLSVYWYQQSLDQGLQFLIQYYNGEERAKGNILERFSAQQFPDLHSELNLSSLELGDSALYFCASSAGTHNTGELFFGEGSRLTVL.

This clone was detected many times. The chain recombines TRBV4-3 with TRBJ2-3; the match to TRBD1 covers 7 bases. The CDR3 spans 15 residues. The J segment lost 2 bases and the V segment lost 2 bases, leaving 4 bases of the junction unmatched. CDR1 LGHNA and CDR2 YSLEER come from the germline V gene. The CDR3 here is CASSQQQGLTDTQYF. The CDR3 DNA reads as TGCGCCAGCAGCCAACAACAGGGGCTCACAGATACGCAGTATTTT.

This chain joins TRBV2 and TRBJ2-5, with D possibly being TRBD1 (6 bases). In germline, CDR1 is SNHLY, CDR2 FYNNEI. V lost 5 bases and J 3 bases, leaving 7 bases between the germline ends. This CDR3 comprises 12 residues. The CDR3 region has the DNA TGTGCCAGCAGTAACAGGGAAGAGACCCAGTACTTC. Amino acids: CASSNREETQYF.

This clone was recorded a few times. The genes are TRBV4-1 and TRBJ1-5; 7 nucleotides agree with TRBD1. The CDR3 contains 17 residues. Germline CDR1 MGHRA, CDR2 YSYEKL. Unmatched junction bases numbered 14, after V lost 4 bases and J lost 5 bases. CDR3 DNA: TGCGCCAGCAGCCTAGGCGCCGACAGGGCCATCTATCAGCCCCAGCATTTT. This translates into CASSLGADRAIYQPQHF.